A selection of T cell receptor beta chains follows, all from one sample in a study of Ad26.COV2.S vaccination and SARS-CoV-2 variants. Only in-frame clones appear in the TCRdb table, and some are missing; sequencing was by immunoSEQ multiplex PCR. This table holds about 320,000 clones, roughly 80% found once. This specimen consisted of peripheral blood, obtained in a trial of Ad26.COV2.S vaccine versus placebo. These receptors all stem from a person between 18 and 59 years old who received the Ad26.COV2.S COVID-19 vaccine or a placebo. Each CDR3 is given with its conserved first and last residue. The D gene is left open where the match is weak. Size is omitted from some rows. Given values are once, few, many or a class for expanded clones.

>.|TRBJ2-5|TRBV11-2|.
CASSPPPDTFQETQYF
TGTGCCAGCAGCCCCCCCCCGGACACATTCCAAGAGACCCAGTACTTC
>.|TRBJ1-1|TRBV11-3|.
CASSFDGSSNTEAFF
TGTGCCAGCAGCTTCGACGGTTCTTCAAACACTGAAGCTTTCTTT
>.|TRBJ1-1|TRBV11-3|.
CATSGVANTEAFF
TGTGCCACCTCTGGGGTGGCGAACACTGAAGCTTTCTTT
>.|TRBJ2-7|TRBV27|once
CASSPTSGIYEQYF
TGTGCCAGCAGTCCCACAAGCGGAATCTACGAGCAGTACTTC
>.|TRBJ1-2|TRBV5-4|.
CASSFTGAYGYTF
TGTGCCAGCAGTTTTACAGGAGCTTATGGCTACACCTTC
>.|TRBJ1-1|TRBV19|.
CASSSGRLLIEAFF
TGTGCCAGTAGTTCTGGGCGGCTACTGATTGAAGCTTTCTTT
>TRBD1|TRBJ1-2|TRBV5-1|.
CASNPGTGAINYGYTF
TGCGCCAGCAACCCTGGGACAGGGGCCATTAACTATGGCTACACCTTC
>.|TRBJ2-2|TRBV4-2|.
CASSQGFGNTGELFF
TGTGCCAGCAGCCAAGGTTTTGGGAACACCGGGGAGCTGTTTTTT
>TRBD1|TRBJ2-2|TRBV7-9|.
CASRIRQGDGELFF
TGTGCCAGCAGGATAAGACAGGGGGACGGGGAGCTGTTTTTT
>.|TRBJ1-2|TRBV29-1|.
CSAEGGPNYGYTF
TGCAGCGCCGAGGGTGGCCCTAACTATGGCTACACCTTC
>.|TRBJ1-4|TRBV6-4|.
CASSDSSSQARREKLFF
TGTGCCAGCAGTGACTCGAGTTCCCAGGCCCGGAGGGAAAAACTGTTTTTT
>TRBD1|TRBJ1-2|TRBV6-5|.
CASRLGQGFNYGYTF
TGTGCCAGCAGACTGGGACAGGGCTTTAACTATGGCTACACCTTC
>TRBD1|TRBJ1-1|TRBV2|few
CASREGTVRPLF
TGTGCCAGCAGAGAGGGGACAGTACGGCCCCTTTTT
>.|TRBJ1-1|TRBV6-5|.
CASGRGNTEAFF
TGTGCCAGCGGAAGGGGGAACACTGAAGCTTTCTTT
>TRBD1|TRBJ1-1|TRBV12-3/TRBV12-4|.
CASSAGQEAFF
TGTGCCAGCAGTGCGGGACAGGAAGCTTTCTTT
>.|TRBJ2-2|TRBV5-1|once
CASSYDTGELFF
TGCGCCAGCAGCTACGACACCGGGGAGCTGTTTTTT
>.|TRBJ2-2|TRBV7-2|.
CASSLNTNTGELFF
TGTGCCAGCAGCTTAAATACGAACACCGGGGAGCTGTTTTTT
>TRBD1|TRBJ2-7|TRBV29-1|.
CSVGSGTASPYEQYF
TGCAGCGTCGGCTCCGGGACAGCGTCCCCCTACGAGCAGTACTTC
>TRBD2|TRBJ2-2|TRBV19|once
CASSIVAGNTGELFF
TGTGCCAGTAGTATAGTAGCGGGAAACACCGGGGAGCTGTTTTTT
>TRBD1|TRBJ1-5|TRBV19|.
CASSTLQGRNQPQHF
TGTGCCAGTAGTACCCTACAGGGGAGGAATCAGCCCCAGCATTTT
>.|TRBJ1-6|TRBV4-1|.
CASSQIFPGVLHF
TGCGCCAGCAGCCAAATTTTCCCGGGGGTCCTCCACTTT
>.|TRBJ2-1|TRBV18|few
CASSPRDNEQFF
TGTGCCAGCTCACCTAGAGACAATGAGCAGTTCTTC
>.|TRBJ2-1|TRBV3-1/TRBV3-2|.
CASSPSGSYNEQFF
TGTGCCAGCAGCCCCTCGGGGTCCTACAATGAGCAGTTCTTC
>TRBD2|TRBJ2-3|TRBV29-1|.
CSVILLAGRTDTQYF
TGCAGCGTCATTTTACTAGCGGGACGCACAGATACGCAGTATTTT
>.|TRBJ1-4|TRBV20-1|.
CSASIQSRPNEKLFF
TGCAGTGCTAGTATCCAGTCCCGGCCTAATGAAAAACTGTTTTTT
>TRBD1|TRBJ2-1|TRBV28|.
CASSTPGQGGRNEQFF
TGTGCCAGCAGTACCCCGGGACAGGGCGGACGCAATGAGCAGTTCTTC
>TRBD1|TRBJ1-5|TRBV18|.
CASSRQGAQPQHF
TGTGCCAGCTCAAGACAGGGGGCACAGCCCCAGCATTTT
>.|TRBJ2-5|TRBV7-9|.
CASSPPTGFQETQYF
TGTGCCAGCAGCCCGCCCACAGGGTTCCAAGAGACCCAGTACTTC
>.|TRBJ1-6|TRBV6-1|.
CASSGSWALGGGDNSPLHF
TGTGCCAGCAGTGGTTCTTGGGCTTTGGGGGGAGGTGATAATTCACCCCTCCACTTT